This is a list of T cell receptor beta chains from one sample in a study of OX40 agonist ivuxolimab in advanced cancers. Sequenced by immunoSEQ multiplex PCR; TCRdb stores in-frame clones only, minus some. The table includes around 50,000 clones, approximately 80% detected once. The sample was CD4+ or CD8+ T cells sorted from blood, taken in a trial of the OX40 agonist ivuxolimab. These receptors originate from an adult with an advanced solid tumor such as melanoma, head and neck, liver or kidney cancer. Each CDR3 is given with its conserved first and last residue. The order of the fields is V gene, D gene, clone size, J gene, CDR3 DNA, CDR3 protein. D genes are given only for firm matches. Not every row has a clone size; where given, it reads once, few, many or a size class.

TRBV10-1	NA	NA	TRBJ2-5	TGCGCCAGCAGTGAGTCTCCAGGGAGAGAGACCCAGTACTTC	CASSESPGRETQYF
TRBV7-9	NA	NA	TRBJ2-2	TGTGCCAGCAGCTCCCCTCGGGACACTAACACCGGGGAGCTGTTTTTT	CASSSPRDTNTGELFF
TRBV10-3	TRBD1	NA	TRBJ1-2	TGTGCCATCACCGCACGGGACAGGGTTGGCTACACCTTC	CAITARDRVGYTF
TRBV5-4	TRBD1	NA	TRBJ2-1	TGTGCCAGCAGCTCCCCGGGACAGGGGCGGAACAATGAGCAGTTCTTC	CASSSPGQGRNNEQFF
TRBV21-1	NA	NA	TRBJ1-1	TGTGCCAGCAGCAAAGCCCCGGGGGTGAACACTGAAGCTTTCTTT	CASSKAPGVNTEAFF
TRBV12-2	NA	NA	TRBJ2-3	TGTGCAAGTCGCCAGAGTAGTTTGGGGGACACAGATACGCAGTATTTT	CASRQSSLGDTDTQYF
TRBV7-6	NA	NA	TRBJ1-6	TGTGCCAGCAGCGTAGGGAGCCGCAATTCACCCCTCCACTTT	CASSVGSRNSPLHF
TRBV20-1	NA	medium-sized	TRBJ1-2	TGCAGTGCTAGAAACAGGGAGGGCTACACCTTC	CSARNREGYTF
TRBV19	TRBD1	few	TRBJ2-5	TGTGCCAGTAGTGGGAGGACAGGGGAGGAGATAGAGACCCAGTACTTC	CASSGRTGEEIETQYF
TRBV10-3	NA	NA	TRBJ2-7	TGTGCCATCAGTGGAAACGACAGGAACCCCTACGAGCAGTACTTC	CAISGNDRNPYEQYF
TRBV5-4	TRBD1	medium-sized	TRBJ1-2	TGTGCCAGCAGCCATTTTTTGACAGGGTCCGGTGGCTACACCTTC	CASSHFLTGSGGYTF
TRBV6-5	NA	NA	TRBJ2-7	TGTGCCAGCAGATACTCCGAGGGGAGCGGGCCCTACGAGCAGTACTTC	CASRYSEGSGPYEQYF
TRBV2	NA	NA	TRBJ2-2	TGTGCCAGCAGGAAGTGGAGGGTTGAAGGGTCGAGGACCGGGGAGCTGTTTTTT	CASRKWRVEGSRTGELFF
TRBV12-5	NA	NA	TRBJ2-7	TGTGCTAGTGGTTCCCCACTCAGGGACCCAACATGGTACTTC	CASGSPLRDPTWYF
TRBV5-1	NA	NA	TRBJ1-6	TGCGCCAGCAGCTGGGGGGACCGCAGCTCCTATAATTCACCCCTCCACTTT	CASSWGDRSSYNSPLHF
TRBV5-1	NA	NA	TRBJ2-3	TGCGCCAGCAGCTTGGATCCGGGTTCAGATACGCAGTATTTT	CASSLDPGSDTQYF
TRBV11-3	NA	NA	TRBJ1-1	TGTGCCAGCAGCTTAGATCCCAGACTGAACACTGAAGCTTTCTTT	CASSLDPRLNTEAFF
TRBV19	NA	NA	TRBJ2-5	TGTGCCAGTAGTATAGGAGGCAAGGAGACCCAGTACTTC	CASSIGGKETQYF
TRBV4-1	TRBD2	NA	TRBJ2-1	TGCGCCAGCAGCCAAGCTGGTCTAGCGGACAATGAGCAGTTCTTC	CASSQAGLADNEQFF
TRBV5-4	TRBD2	NA	TRBJ2-3	TGTGCCAGCAGCTCAGGAGCGGGGGGGCTGGTAGATACGCAGTATTTT	CASSSGAGGLVDTQYF
TRBV11-2	TRBD2	few	TRBJ2-3	TGTGCCAGCAGCCCTCTCTGGCGGGGGACAGATACGCAGTATTTT	CASSPLWRGTDTQYF
TRBV5-1	NA	NA	TRBJ2-7	TGCGCCAGCAGCTTGGGGCAGCGAGGTGACGAGCAGTACTTC	CASSLGQRGDEQYF
TRBV5-1	TRBD1	NA	TRBJ2-2	TGCGCCAGCAGCTTGGTAGGGGGCAACACCGGGGAGCTGTTTTTT	CASSLVGGNTGELFF
TRBV6-5	TRBD1	NA	TRBJ1-2	TGTGCCAGCAGTTACTCCGGTCCCCAGGGGGGATATGGCTACACCTTC	CASSYSGPQGGYGYTF
TRBV5-5	TRBD1	few	TRBJ1-3	TGTGCCAGCAGCTTTTTACAGGGGCCCCCTGGAAACACCATATATTTT	CASSFLQGPPGNTIYF
TRBV27	NA	NA	TRBJ2-7	TGTGCCAGCAGTTTATCGAGCAGGCCCTACGAGCAGTACTTC	CASSLSSRPYEQYF
TRBV5-1	NA	NA	TRBJ2-5	TGCGCCAGCAGCTACAGGGAAGAGACCCAGTACTTC	CASSYREETQYF
TRBV28	NA	NA	TRBJ1-4	TGTGCCAGCAGTTCCCCAGGGGCGGGCGAAAAACTGTTTTTT	CASSSPGAGEKLFF
TRBV7-8	NA	NA	TRBJ2-5	TGTGCCAGCAACCACCGAGTTAGAGGGCTTGCGGGGACGCAAGAGACCCAGTACTTC	CASNHRVRGLAGTQETQYF
TRBV6-1	TRBD2	NA	TRBJ2-3	TGTGCCAGCAGATCCGGGACTAGCGGTGGTACGCAGTATTTT	CASRSGTSGGTQYF
TRBV5-1	NA	NA	TRBJ1-1	TGCGCCAGCAGCTTGAATAGGGGCAGTGGTGAAGCTTTCTTT	CASSLNRGSGEAFF
TRBV5-6	NA	NA	TRBJ2-3	TGTGCCAGCAGCTTGGAGCGCCTCCGGGGCACAGATACGCAGTATTTT	CASSLERLRGTDTQYF
TRBV7-6	TRBD1	NA	TRBJ1-1	TGTGCCAGCAGCTTAGCGAGTTTTCGGACAGGAAACACTGAAGCTTTCTTT	CASSLASFRTGNTEAFF
TRBV29-1	NA	NA	TRBJ1-1	TGCAGCGTTGACCCCCGGGATGGAGCTTTCTTT	CSVDPRDGAFF
TRBV5-4	NA	NA	TRBJ1-2	TGTGCCAGCAGCTTGGCTAGGGGCGACTATGGCTACACCTTC	CASSLARGDYGYTF
TRBV18	TRBD2	NA	TRBJ2-2	TGTGCCAGCTCACCCCCAGCGGGGGGCCCCAACACCGGGGAGCTGTTTTTT	CASSPPAGGPNTGELFF
TRBV18	NA	NA	TRBJ1-1	TGTGCCAGCTCACCACCGGAGGACGGACCTCAAGCTTTCTTT	CASSPPEDGPQAFF
TRBV6-5	TRBD1	NA	TRBJ2-3	TGTGCCAGCAGCCTGGCAGGGGGAACAGATACGCAGTATTTT	CASSLAGGTDTQYF
TRBV28	NA	NA	TRBJ1-6	TGTGCCAGCAGTTCCACGAGGGAACGGTCACCCCTCCACTTT	CASSSTRERSPLHF